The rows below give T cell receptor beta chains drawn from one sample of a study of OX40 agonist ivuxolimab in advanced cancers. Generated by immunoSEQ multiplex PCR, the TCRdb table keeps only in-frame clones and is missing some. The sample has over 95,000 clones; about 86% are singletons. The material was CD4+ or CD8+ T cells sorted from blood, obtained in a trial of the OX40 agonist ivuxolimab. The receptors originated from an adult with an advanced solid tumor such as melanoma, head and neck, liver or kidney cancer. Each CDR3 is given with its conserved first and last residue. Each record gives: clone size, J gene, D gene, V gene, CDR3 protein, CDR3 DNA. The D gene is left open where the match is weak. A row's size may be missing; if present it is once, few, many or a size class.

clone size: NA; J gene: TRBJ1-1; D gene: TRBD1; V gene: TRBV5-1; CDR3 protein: CASSSSPDRDTEAFF; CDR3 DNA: TGCGCCAGCAGCTCCAGTCCCGACAGGGACACTGAAGCTTTCTTT
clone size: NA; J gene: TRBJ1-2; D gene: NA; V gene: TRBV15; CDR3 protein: CATSRSREANYGYTF; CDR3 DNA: TGTGCCACCAGCAGGAGCAGGGAAGCTAACTATGGCTACACCTTC
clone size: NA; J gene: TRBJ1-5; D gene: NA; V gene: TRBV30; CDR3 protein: CAWSVRSNQPQHF; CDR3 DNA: TGTGCCTGGTCCGTACGGTCAAATCAGCCCCAGCATTTT
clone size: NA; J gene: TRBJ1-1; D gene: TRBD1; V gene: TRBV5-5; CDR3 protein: CASSFTGGYTEAFF; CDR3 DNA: TGTGCCAGCAGTTTTACAGGGGGGTACACTGAAGCTTTCTTT
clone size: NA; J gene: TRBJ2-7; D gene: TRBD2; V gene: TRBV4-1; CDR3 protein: CASSVRDYIAYEQYF; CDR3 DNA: TGCGCCAGCAGCGTTCGGGACTACATAGCCTACGAGCAGTACTTC
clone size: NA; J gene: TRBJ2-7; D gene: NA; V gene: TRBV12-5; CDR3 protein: CASEIDAAYEQYF; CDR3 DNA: TGTGCTAGTGAGATAGACGCCGCCTACGAGCAGTACTTC
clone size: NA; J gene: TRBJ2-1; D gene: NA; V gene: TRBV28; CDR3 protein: CASRTDRFGSYNEQFF; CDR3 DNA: TGTGCCAGCAGGACTGACAGGTTCGGTTCCTACAATGAGCAGTTCTTC
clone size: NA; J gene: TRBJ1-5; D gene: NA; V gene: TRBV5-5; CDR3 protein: CASSGGVVPNQPQHF; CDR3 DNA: TGTGCCAGCAGCGGGGGGGTCGTTCCTAATCAGCCCCAGCATTTT
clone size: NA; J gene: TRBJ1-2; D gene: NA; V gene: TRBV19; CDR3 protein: CASMESRGASGYTF; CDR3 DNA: TGTGCCAGTATGGAATCCAGGGGCGCCTCGGGCTACACCTTC
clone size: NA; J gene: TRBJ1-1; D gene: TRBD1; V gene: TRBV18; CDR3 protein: CASSPQKTGGTEAFF; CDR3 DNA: TGTGCCAGCTCACCACAAAAAACAGGGGGCACTGAAGCTTTCTTT
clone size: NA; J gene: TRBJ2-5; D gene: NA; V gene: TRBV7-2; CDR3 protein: CASSPDWETQYF; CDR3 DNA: TGTGCCAGCAGCCCCGATTGGGAGACCCAGTACTTC
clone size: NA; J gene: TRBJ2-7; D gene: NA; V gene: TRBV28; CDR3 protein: CASSETASSYEQYF; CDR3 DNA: TGTGCCAGCAGTGAAACAGCGTCCTCCTACGAGCAGTACTTC
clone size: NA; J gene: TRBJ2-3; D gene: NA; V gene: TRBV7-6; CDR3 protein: CASSLVQGSGTQYF; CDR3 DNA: TGTGCCAGCAGCTTAGTCCAGGGGTCGGGCACGCAGTATTTT
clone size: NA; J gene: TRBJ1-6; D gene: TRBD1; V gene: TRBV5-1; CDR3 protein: CASSLAPGGNNNSPLHF; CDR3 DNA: TGCGCCAGCAGCTTGGCCCCAGGGGGGAACAATAATTCACCCCTCCACTTT
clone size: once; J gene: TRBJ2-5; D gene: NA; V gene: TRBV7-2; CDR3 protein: CASSLAGRQETQYF; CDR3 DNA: TGTGCCAGCAGCTTAGCGGGACGACAAGAGACCCAGTACTTC
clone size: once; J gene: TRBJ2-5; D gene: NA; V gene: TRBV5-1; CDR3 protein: CASSLTGETQYF; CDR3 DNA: TGCGCCAGCAGCTTGACGGGAGAGACCCAGTACTTC
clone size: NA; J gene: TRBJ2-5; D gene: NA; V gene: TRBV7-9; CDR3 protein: CASSARGPPQETQYF; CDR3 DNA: TGTGCCAGCAGCGCCCGTGGGCCCCCGCAAGAGACCCAGTACTTC
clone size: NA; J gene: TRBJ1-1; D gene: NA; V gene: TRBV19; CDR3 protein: CASKGGVNKLNTEAFF; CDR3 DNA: TGTGCCAGTAAAGGGGGGGTGAATAAATTGAACACTGAAGCTTTCTTT
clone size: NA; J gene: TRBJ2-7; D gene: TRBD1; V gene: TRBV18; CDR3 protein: CASSPIGGESYEQYF; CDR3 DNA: TGTGCCAGCTCACCAATAGGGGGCGAGTCCTACGAGCAGTACTTC
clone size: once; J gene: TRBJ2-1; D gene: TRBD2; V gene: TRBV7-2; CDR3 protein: CASSFGGAGGAEQFF; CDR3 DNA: TGTGCCAGCAGCTTTGGAGGGGCGGGGGGTGCGGAGCAGTTCTTC
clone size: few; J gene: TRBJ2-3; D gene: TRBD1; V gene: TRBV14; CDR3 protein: CASSQAAGTGDLDTQYF; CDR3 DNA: TGTGCCAGCAGCCAAGCGGCAGGGACAGGGGATTTAGATACGCAGTATTTT
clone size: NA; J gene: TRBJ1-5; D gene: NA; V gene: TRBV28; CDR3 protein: CASSLIHRYSNQPQHF; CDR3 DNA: TGTGCCAGCAGTTTGATTCACCGGTATAGCAATCAGCCCCAGCATTTT
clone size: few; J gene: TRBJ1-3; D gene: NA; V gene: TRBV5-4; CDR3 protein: CASSLDGNTIYF; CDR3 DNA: TGTGCCAGCAGCTTGGACGGAAACACCATATATTTT
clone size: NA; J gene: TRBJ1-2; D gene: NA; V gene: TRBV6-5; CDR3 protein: CASSFQGDYGYTF; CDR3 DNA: TGTGCCAGCAGTTTTCAGGGCGACTATGGCTACACCTTC
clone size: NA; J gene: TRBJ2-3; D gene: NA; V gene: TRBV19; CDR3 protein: CASSSDRYSTDTQYF; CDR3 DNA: TGTGCCAGTAGTTCCGACAGGTATAGCACAGATACGCAGTATTTT
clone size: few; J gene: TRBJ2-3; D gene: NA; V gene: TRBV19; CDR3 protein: CASSNQDSLTDTQYF; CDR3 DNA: TGTGCCAGTAGTAACCAGGACAGCCTCACAGATACGCAGTATTTT
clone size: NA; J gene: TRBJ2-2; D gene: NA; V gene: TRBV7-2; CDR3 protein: CASSLSMYTGELFF; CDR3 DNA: TGTGCCAGCAGCCTCTCGATGTACACCGGGGAGCTGTTTTTT
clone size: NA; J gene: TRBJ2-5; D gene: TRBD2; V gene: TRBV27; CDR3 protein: CASTPGVAGGPGETQYF; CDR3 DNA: TGTGCCAGCACCCCGGGGGTAGCGGGAGGGCCGGGAGAGACCCAGTACTTC
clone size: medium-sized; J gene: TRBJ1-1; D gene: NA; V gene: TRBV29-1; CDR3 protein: CSVPDGFGTEAFF; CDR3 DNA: TGCAGCGTCCCCGACGGCTTCGGCACTGAAGCTTTCTTT
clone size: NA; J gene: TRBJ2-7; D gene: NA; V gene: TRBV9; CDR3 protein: CASSVGQATYEQYF; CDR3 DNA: TGTGCCAGCAGCGTAGGTCAGGCGACCTACGAGCAGTACTTC
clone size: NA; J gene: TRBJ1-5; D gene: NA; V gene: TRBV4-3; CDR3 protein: CASSQDFRGVQPQHF; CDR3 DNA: TGCGCCAGCAGCCAAGATTTCAGGGGCGTTCAGCCCCAGCATTTT
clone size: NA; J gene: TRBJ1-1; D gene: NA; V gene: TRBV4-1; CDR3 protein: CASSRAGSRTEAFF; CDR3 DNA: TGCGCCAGCAGCCGAGCGGGGAGTCGCACTGAAGCTTTCTTT
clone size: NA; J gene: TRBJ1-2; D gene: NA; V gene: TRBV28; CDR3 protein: CASSLLGDGYTF; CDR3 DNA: TGTGCCAGCAGTTTATTAGGGGACGGCTACACCTTC
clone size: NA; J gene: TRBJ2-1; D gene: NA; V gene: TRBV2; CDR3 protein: CASSEDSFEYNEQFF; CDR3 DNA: TGTGCCAGCAGTGAAGACAGCTTTGAATACAATGAGCAGTTCTTC
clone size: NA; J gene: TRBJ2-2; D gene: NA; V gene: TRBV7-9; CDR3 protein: CASSLIGFGGELFF; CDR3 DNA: TGTGCCAGCAGCTTAATCGGGTTCGGCGGGGAGCTGTTTTTT
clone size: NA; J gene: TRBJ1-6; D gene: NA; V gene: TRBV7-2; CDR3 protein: CASSHGWGGSNSPLHF; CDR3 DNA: TGTGCCAGCAGCCACGGCTGGGGGGGGAGTAATTCACCCCTCCACTTT
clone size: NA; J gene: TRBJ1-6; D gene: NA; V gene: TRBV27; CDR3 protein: CASSPQVLGGSPLHF; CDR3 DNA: TGTGCCAGCAGTCCTCAGGTGTTGGGTGGGTCACCCCTCCACTTT
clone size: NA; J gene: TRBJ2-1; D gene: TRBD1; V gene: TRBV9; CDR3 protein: CASSDGTASNNEQFF; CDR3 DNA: TGTGCCAGCAGCGACGGGACAGCATCTAACAATGAGCAGTTCTTC
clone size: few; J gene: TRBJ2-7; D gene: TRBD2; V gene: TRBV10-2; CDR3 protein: CASRSGTTTYEQYF; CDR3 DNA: TGCGCCAGCAGATCCGGGACTACTACCTACGAGCAGTACTTC
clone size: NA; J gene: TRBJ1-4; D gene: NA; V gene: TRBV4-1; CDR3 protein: CASSRPGTVEKLFF; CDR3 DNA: TGCGCCAGCAGCCGACCCGGGACGGTTGAAAAACTGTTTTTT
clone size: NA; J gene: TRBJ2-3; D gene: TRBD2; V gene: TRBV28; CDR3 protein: CASGRGGDTQYF; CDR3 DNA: TGTGCCAGCGGCCGGGGGGGGGATACGCAGTATTTT
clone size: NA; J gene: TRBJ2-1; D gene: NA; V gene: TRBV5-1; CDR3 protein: CASTQTFGNEQFF; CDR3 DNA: TGCGCCAGCACCCAGACCTTCGGCAATGAGCAGTTCTTC
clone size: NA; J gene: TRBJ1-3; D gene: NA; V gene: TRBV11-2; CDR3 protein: CASSLSEGSTIYF; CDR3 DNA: TGTGCCAGCAGCTTAAGCGAGGGTTCCACCATATATTTT
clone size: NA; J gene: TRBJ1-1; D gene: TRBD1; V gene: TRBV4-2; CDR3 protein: CASSQAQGRYTEAFF; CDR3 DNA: TGTGCCAGCAGCCAAGCACAGGGGAGATACACTGAAGCTTTCTTT
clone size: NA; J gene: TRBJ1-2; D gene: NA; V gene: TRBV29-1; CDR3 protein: CSVENGFNYGYTF; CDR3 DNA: TGCAGCGTTGAAAATGGGTTTAACTATGGCTACACCTTC
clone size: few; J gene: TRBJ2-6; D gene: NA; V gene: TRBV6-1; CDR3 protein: CAIGSGANVLTF; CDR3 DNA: TGTGCCATTGGCTCTGGGGCCAACGTCCTGACTTTC
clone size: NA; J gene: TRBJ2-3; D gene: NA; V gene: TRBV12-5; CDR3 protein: CASARAGATDTQYF; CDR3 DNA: TGTGCTAGTGCCCGGGCCGGGGCTACAGATACGCAGTATTTT
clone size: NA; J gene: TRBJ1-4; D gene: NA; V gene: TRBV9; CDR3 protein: CASSVAETGTNEKLFF; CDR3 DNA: TGTGCCAGCAGCGTAGCAGAGACAGGCACTAATGAAAAACTGTTTTTT
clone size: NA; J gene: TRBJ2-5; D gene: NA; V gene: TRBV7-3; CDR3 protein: CASSPRTAGRETQYF; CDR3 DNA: TGTGCCAGCAGCCCCCGGACCGCAGGACGGGAGACCCAGTACTTC
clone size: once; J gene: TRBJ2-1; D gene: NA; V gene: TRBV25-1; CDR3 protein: CASSESGLRGSYNEQFF; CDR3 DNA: TGTGCCAGCAGTGAATCCGGGCTGCGGGGCTCCTACAATGAGCAGTTCTTC